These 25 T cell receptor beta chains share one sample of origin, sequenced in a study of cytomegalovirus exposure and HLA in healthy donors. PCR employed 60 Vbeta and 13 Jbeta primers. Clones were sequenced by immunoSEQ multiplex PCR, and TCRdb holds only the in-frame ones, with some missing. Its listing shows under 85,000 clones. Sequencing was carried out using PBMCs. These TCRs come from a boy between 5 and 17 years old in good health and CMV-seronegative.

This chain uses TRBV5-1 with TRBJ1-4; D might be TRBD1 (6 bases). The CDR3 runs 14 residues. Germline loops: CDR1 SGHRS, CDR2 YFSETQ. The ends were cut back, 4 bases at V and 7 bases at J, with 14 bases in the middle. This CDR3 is CASSPTGTGEKLFF. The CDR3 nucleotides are TGCGCCAGCAGCCCCACAGGGACGGGTGAAAAACTGTTTTTT.

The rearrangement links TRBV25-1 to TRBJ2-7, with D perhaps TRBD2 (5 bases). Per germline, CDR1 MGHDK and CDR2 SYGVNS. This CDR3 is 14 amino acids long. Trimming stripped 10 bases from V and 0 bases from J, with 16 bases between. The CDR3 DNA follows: TGTGCCAATCCCAGCGGCCCAAACTCCTACGAGCAGTACTTC. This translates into CANPSGPNSYEQYF.

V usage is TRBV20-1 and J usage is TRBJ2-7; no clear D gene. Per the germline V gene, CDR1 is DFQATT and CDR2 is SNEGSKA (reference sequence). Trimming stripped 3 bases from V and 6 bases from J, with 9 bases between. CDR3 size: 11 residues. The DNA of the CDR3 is TGCAGTGCTAGGCCTAGTGGCGAGCAGTACTTC. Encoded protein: CSARPSGEQYF.

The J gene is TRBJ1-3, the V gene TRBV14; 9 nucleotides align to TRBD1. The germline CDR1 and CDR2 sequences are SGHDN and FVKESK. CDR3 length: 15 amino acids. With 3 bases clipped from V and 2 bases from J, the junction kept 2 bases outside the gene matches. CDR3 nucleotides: TGTGCCAGCAGCCACCGGACAGGGGCTGGAAACACCATATATTTT. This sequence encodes CASSHRTGAGNTIYF.

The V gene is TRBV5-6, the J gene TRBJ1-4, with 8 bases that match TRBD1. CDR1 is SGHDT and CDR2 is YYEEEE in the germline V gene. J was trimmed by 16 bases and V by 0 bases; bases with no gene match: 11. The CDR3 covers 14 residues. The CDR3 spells CASSLGAGGNDPFF. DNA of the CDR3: TGTGCCAGCAGCTTGGGGGCAGGGGGCAACGATCCGTTTTTT.

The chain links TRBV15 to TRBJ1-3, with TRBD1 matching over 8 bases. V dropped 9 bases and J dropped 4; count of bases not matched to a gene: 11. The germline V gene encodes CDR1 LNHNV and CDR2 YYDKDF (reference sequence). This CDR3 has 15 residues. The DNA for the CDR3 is TGTGCCACGAGGGCGACAGGGGAAAGGGGAAACACCATATATTTT. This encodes CATRATGERGNTIYF.

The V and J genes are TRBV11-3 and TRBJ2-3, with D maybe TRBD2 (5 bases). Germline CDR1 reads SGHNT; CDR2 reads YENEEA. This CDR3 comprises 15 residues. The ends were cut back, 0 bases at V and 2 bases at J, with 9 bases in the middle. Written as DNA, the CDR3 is TGTGCCAGCAGCTTAGATCCGGGGAACACAGATACGCAGTATTTT. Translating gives CASSLDPGNTDTQYF.

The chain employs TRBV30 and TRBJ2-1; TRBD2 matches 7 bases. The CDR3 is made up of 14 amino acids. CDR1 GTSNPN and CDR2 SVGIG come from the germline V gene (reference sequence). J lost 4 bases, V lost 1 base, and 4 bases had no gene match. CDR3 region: CAWSAGGSYNEQFF. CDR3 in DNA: TGTGCCTGGAGTGCCGGGGGGTCGTACAATGAGCAGTTCTTC.

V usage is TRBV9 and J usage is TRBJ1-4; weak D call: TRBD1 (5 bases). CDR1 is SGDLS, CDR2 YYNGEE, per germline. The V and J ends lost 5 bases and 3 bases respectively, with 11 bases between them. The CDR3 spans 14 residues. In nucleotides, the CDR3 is TGTGCCAGCAGTAGGCGGGGCTCTAATGAAAAACTGTTTTTT. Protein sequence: CASSRRGSNEKLFF.

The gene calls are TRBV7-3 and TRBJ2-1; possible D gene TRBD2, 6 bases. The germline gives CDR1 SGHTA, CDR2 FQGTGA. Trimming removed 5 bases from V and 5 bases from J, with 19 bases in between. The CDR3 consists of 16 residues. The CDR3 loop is CASSMEAGWSDNEQFF. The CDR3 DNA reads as TGTGCCAGCAGCATGGAAGCGGGTTGGTCCGACAATGAGCAGTTCTTC.

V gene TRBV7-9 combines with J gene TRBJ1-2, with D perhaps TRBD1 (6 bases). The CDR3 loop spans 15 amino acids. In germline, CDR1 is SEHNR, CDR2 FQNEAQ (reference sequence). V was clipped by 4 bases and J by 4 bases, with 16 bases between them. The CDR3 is CASSSLGGDGYGYTF. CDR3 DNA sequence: TGTGCCAGCAGCTCTCTAGGGGGGGATGGCTATGGCTACACCTTC.

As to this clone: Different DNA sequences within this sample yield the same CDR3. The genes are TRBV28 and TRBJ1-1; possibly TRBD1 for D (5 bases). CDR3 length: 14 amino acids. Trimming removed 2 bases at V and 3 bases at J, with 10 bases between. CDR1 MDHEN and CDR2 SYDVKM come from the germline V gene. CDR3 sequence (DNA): TGTGCCAGCAGTTTAGGAGGGGTTGACACTGAAGCTTTCTTT. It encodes CASSLGGVDTEAFF.

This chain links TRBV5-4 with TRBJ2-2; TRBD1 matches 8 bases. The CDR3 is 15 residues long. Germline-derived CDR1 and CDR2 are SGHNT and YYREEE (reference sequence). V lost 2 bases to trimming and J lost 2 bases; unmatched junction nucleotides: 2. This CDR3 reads CASSFGQGNTGELFF. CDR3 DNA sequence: TGTGCCAGCAGCTTCGGACAGGGAAACACCGGGGAGCTGTTTTTT.

Here the CDR3 DNA reads TGTGCCAGCAGCTCCGCGGGGGTTTATGGCTACACCTTC. Translation: CASSSAGVYGYTF. The chain employs TRBV9 and TRBJ1-2, with D possibly TRBD1 on 5 matching bases. V lost 4 bases to trimming and J lost 5 bases, with 12 bases between them. Germline assignment: CDR1 SGDLS and CDR2 YYNGEE. This CDR3 has 13 residues.

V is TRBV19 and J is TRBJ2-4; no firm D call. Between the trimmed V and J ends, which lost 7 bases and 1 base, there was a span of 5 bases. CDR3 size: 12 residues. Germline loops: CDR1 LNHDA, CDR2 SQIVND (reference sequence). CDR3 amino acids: CASNGAKNIQYF. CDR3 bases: TGTGCCAGTAACGGGGCCAAAAACATTCAGTACTTC. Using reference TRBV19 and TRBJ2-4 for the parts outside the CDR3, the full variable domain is DGGITQSPKYLFRKEGQNVTLSCEQNLNHDAMYWYRQDPGQGLRLIYYSQIVNDFQKGDIAEGYSVSREKKESFPLTVTSAQKNPTAFYLCASNGAKNIQYFGAGTRLSVL.

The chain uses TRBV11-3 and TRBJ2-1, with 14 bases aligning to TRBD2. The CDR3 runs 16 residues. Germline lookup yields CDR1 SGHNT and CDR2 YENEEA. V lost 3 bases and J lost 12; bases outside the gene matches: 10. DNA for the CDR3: TGTGCCAGCAGCTTGGGACTAGCGGGAGCGTTGGGTGGGCAGTTCTTC. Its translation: CASSLGLAGALGGQFF.

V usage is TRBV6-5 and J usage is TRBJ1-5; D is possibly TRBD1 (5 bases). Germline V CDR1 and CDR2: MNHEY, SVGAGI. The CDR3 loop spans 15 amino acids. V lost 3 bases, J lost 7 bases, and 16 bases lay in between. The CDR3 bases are TGTGCCAGCAGTTATAATGGGGGGAGGAACCAGCCCCAGCATTTT. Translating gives CASSYNGGRNQPQHF.

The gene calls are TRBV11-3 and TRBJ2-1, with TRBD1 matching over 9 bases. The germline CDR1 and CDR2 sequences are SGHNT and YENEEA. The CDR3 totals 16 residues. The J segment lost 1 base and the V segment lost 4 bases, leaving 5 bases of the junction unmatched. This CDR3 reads CASSSRDRGSYNEQFF. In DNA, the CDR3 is TGTGCCAGCAGCTCGCGCGACAGGGGGTCCTACAATGAGCAGTTCTTC.

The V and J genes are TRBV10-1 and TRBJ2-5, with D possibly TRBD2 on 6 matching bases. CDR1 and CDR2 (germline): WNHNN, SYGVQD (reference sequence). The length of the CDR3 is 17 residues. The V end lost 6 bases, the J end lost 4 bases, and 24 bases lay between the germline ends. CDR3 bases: TGCGCCAGCAGCGGCCCCGAGAGCAGGGAGGTGACAGAGACCCAGTACTTC. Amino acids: CASSGPESREVTETQYF.

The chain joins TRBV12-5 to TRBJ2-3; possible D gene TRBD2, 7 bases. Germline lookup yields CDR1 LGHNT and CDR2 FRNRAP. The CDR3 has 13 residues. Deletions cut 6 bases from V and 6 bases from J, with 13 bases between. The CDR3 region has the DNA TGTGCTAGTGGGCCGGGGGGCCCGGATACGCAGTATTTT. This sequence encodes CASGPGGPDTQYF.

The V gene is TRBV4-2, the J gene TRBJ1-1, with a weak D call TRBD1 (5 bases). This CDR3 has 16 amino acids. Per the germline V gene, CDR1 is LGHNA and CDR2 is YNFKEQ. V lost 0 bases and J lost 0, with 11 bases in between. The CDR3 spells CASSQEKGLMNTEAFF. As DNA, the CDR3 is TGTGCCAGCAGCCAAGAAAAGGGGCTAATGAACACTGAAGCTTTCTTT.

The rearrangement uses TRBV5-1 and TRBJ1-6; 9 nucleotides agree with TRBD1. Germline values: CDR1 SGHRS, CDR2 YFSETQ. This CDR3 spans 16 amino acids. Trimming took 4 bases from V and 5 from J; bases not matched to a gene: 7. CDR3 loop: CASSTTGGMDNSPLHF. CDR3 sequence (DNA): TGCGCCAGCAGCACAACAGGGGGCATGGATAATTCACCCCTCCACTTT.

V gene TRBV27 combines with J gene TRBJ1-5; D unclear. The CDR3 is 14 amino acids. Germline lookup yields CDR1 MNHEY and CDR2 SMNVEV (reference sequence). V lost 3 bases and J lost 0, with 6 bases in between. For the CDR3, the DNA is TGTGCCAGCAGTTTTACAGATAGCAATCAGCCCCAGCATTTT. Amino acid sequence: CASSFTDSNQPQHF.

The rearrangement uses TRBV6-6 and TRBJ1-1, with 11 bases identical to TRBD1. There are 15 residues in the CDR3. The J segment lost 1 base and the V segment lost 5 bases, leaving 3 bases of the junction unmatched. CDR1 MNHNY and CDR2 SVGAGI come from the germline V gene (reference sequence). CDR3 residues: CASSRGQGANTEAFF. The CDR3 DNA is TGTGCCAGCAGTCGTGGACAGGGGGCGAACACTGAAGCTTTCTTT.

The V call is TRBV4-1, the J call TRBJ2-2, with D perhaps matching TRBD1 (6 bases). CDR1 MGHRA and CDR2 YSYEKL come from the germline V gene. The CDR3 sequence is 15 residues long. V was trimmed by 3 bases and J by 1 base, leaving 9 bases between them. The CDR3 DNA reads TGCGCCAGCAGCCAGAGACAGGAGAACACCGGGGAGCTGTTTTTT. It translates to CASSQRQENTGELFF.